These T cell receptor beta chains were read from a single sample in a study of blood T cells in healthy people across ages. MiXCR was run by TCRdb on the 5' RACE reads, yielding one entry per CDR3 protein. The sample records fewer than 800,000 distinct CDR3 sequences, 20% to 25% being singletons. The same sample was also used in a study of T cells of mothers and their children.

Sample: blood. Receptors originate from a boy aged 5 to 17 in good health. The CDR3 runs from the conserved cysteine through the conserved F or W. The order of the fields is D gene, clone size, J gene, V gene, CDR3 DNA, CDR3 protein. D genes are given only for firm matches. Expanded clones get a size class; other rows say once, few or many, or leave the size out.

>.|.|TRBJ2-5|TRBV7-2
TGTGCCAGCAGTTTTAGGACAGCCCAAGAGACCCAGTACTTC
CASSFRTAQETQYF
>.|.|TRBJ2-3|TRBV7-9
TGTGCCAGCAGCTTAGGATTTCAGGGGACCTTGGATACGCAGTATTTT
CASSLGFQGTLDTQYF
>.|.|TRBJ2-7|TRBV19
TGTGCCAGTAGTGCCTCTAGCTCCTACGAGCAGTACTTC
CASSASSSYEQYF
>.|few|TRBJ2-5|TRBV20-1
TGCAGTGCTAGCCCAGATGTTTTACGGGAGCCGTTCTTC
CSASPDVLREPFF
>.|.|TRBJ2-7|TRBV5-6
TGTGCCAGCAGCCCCGGGTCCACGGGGAACGAGCAGTACTTC
CASSPGSTGNEQYF
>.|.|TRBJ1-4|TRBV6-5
TGTGCCAGCAGTGAAACAGGGTCCGGTGAAAAACTGTTTTTT
CASSETGSGEKLFF
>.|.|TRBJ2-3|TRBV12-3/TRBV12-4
TGTGCCAGCAGATTGGCCTCAGATACGCAGTATTTT
CASRLASDTQYF
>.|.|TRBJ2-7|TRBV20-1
TGCAGTGCAACGTTGACAGTTGGCTACGAGCAGTACTTC
CSATLTVGYEQYF
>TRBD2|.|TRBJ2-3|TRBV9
TGTGCCAGCAGCGCCTGGGGGGGGAACGCAGATACGCAGTATTTT
CASSAWGGNADTQYF
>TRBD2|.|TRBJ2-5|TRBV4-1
TGCGCCAGCAGCCAAAACGGGGGGAGACAAGAGACCCAGTACTTC
CASSQNGGRQETQYF
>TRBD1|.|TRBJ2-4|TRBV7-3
TGTGCCAGCAGCTCCGATCGGGACAGCCTTAAAAACATTCAGTACTTC
CASSSDRDSLKNIQYF
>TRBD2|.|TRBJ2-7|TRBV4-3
TGCGCCAGCAGCCAAGATATCGGTAGCGGGTGCTACGAGCAGTACTTC
CASSQDIGSGCYEQYF
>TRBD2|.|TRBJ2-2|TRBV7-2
TGTGCCAGCAGCCTAGCCGGGACTAGCGGGGGGGACGAGCTGTTTTTT
CASSLAGTSGGDELFF
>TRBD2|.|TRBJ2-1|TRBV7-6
TGTGCCAGCAGCTTAGCGGGAGGGGTAAGCTCCTACAATGAGCAGTTCTTC
CASSLAGGVSSYNEQFF
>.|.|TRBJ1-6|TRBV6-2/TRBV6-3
TGTGCCAGCAGTTACACCACAGGGTATCGTGGTTCACCCCTCCACTTT
CASSYTTGYRGSPLHF
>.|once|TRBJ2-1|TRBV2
TGTGCCAGCAGTGCGTCAGGCCTTTATCTATACAATGAGCAGTTCTTC
CASSASGLYLYNEQFF
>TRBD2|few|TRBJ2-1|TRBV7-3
TGTGCCAGCAGACCTGGTGGGGGGGTCAATGAGCAGTTCTTC
CASRPGGGVNEQFF
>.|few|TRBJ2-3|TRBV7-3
TGTGCCAGCAGCCCCGCCGGGGCCACAGATACGCAGTATTTT
CASSPAGATDTQYF
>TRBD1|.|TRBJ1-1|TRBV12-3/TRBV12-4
TGTGCCAGCAGTTCCGGGACAGGGGAGACTGAAGCTTTCTTT
CASSSGTGETEAFF
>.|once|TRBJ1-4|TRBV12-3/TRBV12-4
TGTGCCAGCAGAGACGGCCTTGCAACTAATGAAAAACTGTTTTTT
CASRDGLATNEKLFF
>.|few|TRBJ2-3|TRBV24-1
TGTGCCACCAGTGATCCCTCCGATGGAGATACGCAGTATTTT
CATSDPSDGDTQYF
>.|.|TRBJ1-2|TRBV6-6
TGTGCCGGCAGTTACCGGGGAGATAACTATGGCTACACCTTC
CAGSYRGDNYGYTF
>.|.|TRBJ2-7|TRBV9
TGTGCCAGCAGCCGGAATAACGGCGAGCAGTACTTC
CASSRNNGEQYF
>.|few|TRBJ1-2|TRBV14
TGTGCCAGCAGCCAAGATTATTCCTATGGCTACACCTTC
CASSQDYSYGYTF
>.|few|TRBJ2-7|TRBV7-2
TGTGCGGTAGGCGAGATCTACGAGCAGTACTTC
CAVGEIYEQYF
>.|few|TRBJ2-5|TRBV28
TGTGCCAGCAGCTCCCGGGACGGCGGGGAGACGGAGACCCAGTACTTC
CASSSRDGGETETQYF
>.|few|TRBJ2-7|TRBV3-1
TGTGCCAGCAGCCATCTCAGGACCTCCTACGAGCAGTACTTC
CASSHLRTSYEQYF
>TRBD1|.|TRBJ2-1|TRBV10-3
TGTGCCACCCCTAAGCGGCAGGGGGCCCCAAATGAGCAGTTCTTC
CATPKRQGAPNEQFF
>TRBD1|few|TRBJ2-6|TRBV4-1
TGCGCCAGCAGCCAAGGAGACAGGGGAGGTGGGGCCAACGTCCTGACTTTC
CASSQGDRGGGANVLTF
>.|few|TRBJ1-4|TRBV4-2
TGTGCCAGCAGCCAAGCCCCCGGGGGTATAGGGGAAAAACTGTTTTTT
CASSQAPGGIGEKLFF
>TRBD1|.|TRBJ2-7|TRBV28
TGTGCCAGCAGTCCGTACAGGGGGCTTATCTACGAGCAGTACTTC
CASSPYRGLIYEQYF
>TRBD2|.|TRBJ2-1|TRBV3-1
TGTGCCAGCAGCCAAGACGGGGCGGGAGTGAACAATGAGCAGTTCTTC
CASSQDGAGVNNEQFF
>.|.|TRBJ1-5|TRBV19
TGTGCCAGCCGTCCCGGCCCGAGGAATCAGCCCCAGCATTTT
CASRPGPRNQPQHF
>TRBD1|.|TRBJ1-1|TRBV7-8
TGTGCCAGCAGCTTAGGTCCCCGGACAGGGGCCGGAGCTTTCTTT
CASSLGPRTGAGAFF
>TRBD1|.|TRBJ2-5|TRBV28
TGTGCCAGCAGAAGACAGGGGCTAGGGGAGCAGTACTTC
CASRRQGLGEQYF
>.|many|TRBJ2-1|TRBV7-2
TGTGCCAGCAGCTTAGCGGGAGGACATGAGCAGTTCTTC
CASSLAGGHEQFF
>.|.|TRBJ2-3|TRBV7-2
TGTGCCAGCAGCTTAACTGGAGGGGGCCCCGGCGATACGCAGTATTTT
CASSLTGGGPGDTQYF
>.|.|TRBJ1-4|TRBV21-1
TGTGCCAGCAGCAAAAATTTCCGCGACGGTGCAACTAATGAAAAACTGTTTTTT
CASSKNFRDGATNEKLFF
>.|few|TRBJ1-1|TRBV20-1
TGCAGTGCTAGTTACAGACAGACGAACACTGAAGCTTTCTTT
CSASYRQTNTEAFF
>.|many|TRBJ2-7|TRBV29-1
TGCAGCGTTTCAGTTTCCTACGAGCAGTACTTC
CSVSVSYEQYF